This entry lists 8 T cell receptor beta chains sequenced from one sample in a study of early stage breast cancer tumors. Produced via immunoSEQ multiplex PCR; TCRdb's table is partial and in-frame only. The sample comprises approximately 11,000 clones, around two thirds of which are singletons, and 22% rests with the top ten. Sequenced: breast tumor tissue. The origin of the receptors is a person in their 40s with breast cancer.

The rearrangement links TRBV5-1 to TRBJ1-1, with D maybe TRBD1 (6 bases). The V gene lost 4 bases and the J gene lost 8 bases, with 21 bases spanning the gap. CDR1 and CDR2 (germline): SGHRS, YFSETQ. The CDR3 has 15 amino acids. CDR3: CASSLSPTGHQEAFF. DNA for the CDR3: TGCGCCAGCAGCCTCTCGCCTACAGGGCATCAGGAAGCTTTCTTT.

CDR3 DNA sequence: TGCGCCAGCAGCCCCGGAAACACTGGAAACACCATATATTTT. Translated, it gives CASSPGNTGNTIYF. This sequence joins TRBV5-1 and TRBJ1-3, with D hard to call. The germline V and J ends were trimmed by 4 bases and 2 bases, with 10 bases remaining between them. The CDR3 sequence is 14 residues long. The germline V gene encodes CDR1 SGHRS and CDR2 YFSETQ.

This clone ranks as large. The chain links TRBV7-9 to TRBJ2-7, with TRBD2 matching 8 bases. The CDR3 spans 16 residues. CDR1 SEHNR and CDR2 FQNEAQ come from the germline V gene (reference sequence). V trimming: 2 bases; J trimming: 0 bases; junction bases outside the gene matches: 6. The CDR3 sequence is CASSLFASGYSYEQYF. CDR3 nucleotide sequence: TGTGCCAGCAGCTTATTTGCTAGCGGGTACTCCTACGAGCAGTACTTC.

There are a few counts of this clone. V usage is TRBV4-1 and J usage is TRBJ2-7, with D perhaps TRBD2 (5 bases). From germline, CDR1 is MGHRA and CDR2 YSYEKL. The ends were cut back, 2 bases at V and 1 base at J, with 18 bases in the middle. The CDR3 has 17 amino acids. CDR3: CASSQPWPEVKSYEQYF. As DNA, the CDR3 is TGCGCCAGCAGCCAACCCTGGCCGGAGGTGAAGTCCTACGAGCAGTACTTC.

This chain links TRBV25-1 with TRBJ1-1, with no clear D. Trimming pared 8 bases from V and 0 bases from J, leaving 10 bases between. Germline V CDR1 and CDR2: MGHDK, SYGVNS. The CDR3 extends over 13 amino acids. The CDR3 DNA reads as TGTGCCAGCCTCTCGAATTTGAACACTGAAGCTTTCTTT. Its protein is CASLSNLNTEAFF.

This clone was detected only a few times. The chain joins TRBV19 to TRBJ1-2; D not resolved. The V gene lost 1 base and the J gene lost 8 bases, with 5 bases spanning the gap. This CDR3 has 11 residues. Germline values: CDR1 LNHDA, CDR2 SQIVND (reference sequence). The CDR3 nucleotides read TGTGCCAGTAGTATAGGGGAGGGCTACACCTTC. Translated: CASSIGEGYTF.

CDR3 in DNA: TGTGCCATCAGTGTTGGACAGGGGGCTTATGGCTACACCTTC. Residues: CAISVGQGAYGYTF. The chain has TRBV10-3 and TRBJ1-2; TRBD1 agrees at 11 bases. The J segment lost 5 bases and the V segment lost 4 bases, leaving 3 bases of the junction unmatched. The length of the CDR3 is 14 residues. Germline CDR1 reads ENHRY; CDR2 reads SYGVKD.

This chain links TRBV19 with TRBJ1-2, with a possible D match to TRBD1 (6 bases). The V gene lost 4 bases and the J gene lost 8 bases, with 14 bases spanning the gap. The CDR3 has 13 residues. Germline CDR1 reads LNHDA; CDR2 reads SQIVND (reference sequence). Here the CDR3 reads CASSRGGNGGYTF. The CDR3 DNA reads as TGTGCCAGTAGTAGAGGGGGGAATGGCGGCTACACCTTC.